A selection of T cell receptor beta chains follows, all from one sample in a study of blood T cells in healthy people across ages. Each CDR3 protein is one row after TCRdb ran MiXCR on the 5' RACE reads. This table has hundreds of thousands of distinct CDR3 sequences, about 43% appearing once. The sequenced material came from blood. All receptors derive from a man older than 75 in good health. CDR3s include the opening cysteine and the closing phenylalanine or tryptophan. The D gene is left open where the match is weak. Clone size appears in some rows only: once, few, many, or a class for an expanded clone.

TRBV2,few,TRBD2,TRBJ2-1,CASSEILAINNEQFF,TGTGCCAGCAGTGAGATACTAGCGATCAACAATGAGCAGTTCTTC
TRBV20-1,NA,NA,TRBJ2-7,CSASVGGDYEQYF,TGCAGTGCTAGTGTAGGAGGGGACTACGAGCAGTACTTC
TRBV7-2,NA,TRBD2,TRBJ2-5,CASSLAGTSGGKETQYF,TGTGCCAGCAGCTTAGCAGGGACTAGCGGGGGGAAAGAGACCCAGTACTTC
TRBV25-1,many,NA,TRBJ1-5,CASSETGFDQPQHF,TGTGCCAGCAGTGAAACAGGGTTCGATCAGCCCCAGCATTTT
TRBV20-1,NA,NA,TRBJ2-5,CSARDLGLQETQYF,TGCAGTGCTAGAGATCTGGGCCTACAAGAGACCCAGTACTTC
TRBV7-2,many,NA,TRBJ2-6,CASSLGPTSANVLTF,TGTGCCAGCAGCTTAGGGCCTACATCGGCCAACGTCCTGACTTTC
TRBV20-1,few,NA,TRBJ2-5,CSAEGQETQYF,TGCAGTGCGGAGGGTCAAGAGACCCAGTACTTC
TRBV12-3/TRBV12-4,few,NA,TRBJ2-3,CASSRAATNTDTQYF,TGTGCCAGCAGCCGAGCGGCGACTAACACAGATACGCAGTATTTT
TRBV29-1,many,TRBD2,TRBJ2-1,CSGTSGSEEQFF,TGCAGCGGGACTAGCGGGAGTGAAGAGCAGTTCTTC
TRBV7-2,few,TRBD2,TRBJ2-3,CASSLGAQVAGGLRTDTQYF,TGTGCCAGCAGCTTAGGGGCGCAAGTAGCGGGGGGGCTTAGGACAGATACGCAGTATTTT
TRBV9,once,TRBD2,TRBJ2-3,CASSVDMGLAGGPDTQYF,TGTGCCAGCAGCGTAGACATGGGACTAGCCGGCGGCCCAGATACGCAGTATTTT
TRBV9,NA,TRBD2,TRBJ2-1,CASSVGLAGGGYNEQFF,TGTGCCAGCAGCGTAGGACTAGCGGGAGGAGGGTACAATGAGCAGTTCTTC
TRBV7-2,few,NA,TRBJ2-7,CASSGDGISYEQYF,TGTGCCAGCAGCGGAGACGGAATCTCCTACGAGCAGTACTTC
TRBV14,few,NA,TRBJ2-7,CASSQTRGYEQYF,TGTGCCAGCAGCCAAACACGTGGCTACGAGCAGTACTTC